The sequence of this TCR beta chain was determined in a study of blood T cell repertoires in COVID-19. Germline CDR1 is SGHRS and CDR2 is YFSETQ. The CDR3 contains 14 residues. V lost 5 bases to trimming and J lost 7 bases, with 15 bases between them. This clone was counted at least ten times. TCRdb's table, derived via immunoSEQ multiplex PCR, lists solely in-frame clones and lacks some. The sample lists about 160,000 clones; 75% to 85% were seen once. Sample: PBMCs or T cells enriched from blood (not recorded which). The chain has TRBV5-1 and TRBJ1-4, with a weak D call TRBD1 (5 bases). The TCR comes from a woman aged 60-75 years who had recovered from COVID-19. The CDR3 here is CASSSQGRGEKLFF. The CDR3 region has the DNA TGCGCCAGCAGTTCCCAGGGTCGCGGTGAAAAACTGTTTTTT.